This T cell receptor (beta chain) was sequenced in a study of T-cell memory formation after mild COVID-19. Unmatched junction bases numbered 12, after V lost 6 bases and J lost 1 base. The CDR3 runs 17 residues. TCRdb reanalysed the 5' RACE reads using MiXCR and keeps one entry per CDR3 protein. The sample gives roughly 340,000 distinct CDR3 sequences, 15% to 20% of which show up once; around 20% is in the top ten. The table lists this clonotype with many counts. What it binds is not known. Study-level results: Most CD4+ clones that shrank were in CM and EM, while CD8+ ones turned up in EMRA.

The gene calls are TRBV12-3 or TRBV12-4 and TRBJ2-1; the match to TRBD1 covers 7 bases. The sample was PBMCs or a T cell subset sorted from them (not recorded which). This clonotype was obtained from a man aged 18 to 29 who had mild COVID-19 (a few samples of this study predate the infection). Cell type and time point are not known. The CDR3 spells CASSSLTDRASYNEQFF. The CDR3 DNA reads TGTGCCAGCAGCTCCCTCACCGACAGGGCGTCCTACAATGAGCAGTTCTTC.